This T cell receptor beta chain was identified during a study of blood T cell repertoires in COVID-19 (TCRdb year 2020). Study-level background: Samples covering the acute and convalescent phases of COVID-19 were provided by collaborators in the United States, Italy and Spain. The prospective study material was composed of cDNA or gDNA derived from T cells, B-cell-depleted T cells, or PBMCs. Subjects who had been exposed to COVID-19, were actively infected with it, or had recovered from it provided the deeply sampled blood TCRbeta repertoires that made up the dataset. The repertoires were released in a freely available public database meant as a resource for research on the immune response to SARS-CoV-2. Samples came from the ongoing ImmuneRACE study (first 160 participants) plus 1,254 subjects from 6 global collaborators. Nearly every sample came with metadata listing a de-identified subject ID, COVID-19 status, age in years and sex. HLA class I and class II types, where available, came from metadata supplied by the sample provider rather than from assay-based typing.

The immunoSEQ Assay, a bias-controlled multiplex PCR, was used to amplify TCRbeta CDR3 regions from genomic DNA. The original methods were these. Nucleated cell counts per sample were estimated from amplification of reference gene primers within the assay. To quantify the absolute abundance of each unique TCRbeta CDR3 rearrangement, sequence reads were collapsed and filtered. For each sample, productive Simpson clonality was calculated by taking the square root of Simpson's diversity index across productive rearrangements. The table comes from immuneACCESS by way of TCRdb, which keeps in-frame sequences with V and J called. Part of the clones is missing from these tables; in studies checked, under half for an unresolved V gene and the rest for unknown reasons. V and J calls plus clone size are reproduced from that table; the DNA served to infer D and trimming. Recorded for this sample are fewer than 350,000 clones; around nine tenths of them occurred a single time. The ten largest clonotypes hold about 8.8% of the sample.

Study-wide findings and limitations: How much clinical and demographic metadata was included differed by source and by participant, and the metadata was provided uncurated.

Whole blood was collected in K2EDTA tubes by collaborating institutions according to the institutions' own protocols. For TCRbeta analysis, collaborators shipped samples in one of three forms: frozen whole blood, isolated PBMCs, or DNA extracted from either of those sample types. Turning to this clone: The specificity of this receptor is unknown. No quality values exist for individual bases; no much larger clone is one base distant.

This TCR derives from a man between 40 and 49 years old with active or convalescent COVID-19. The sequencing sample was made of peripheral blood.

The sequence in DNA is TGTGCCAGCAGTGCCCAGGGGGAAAGCAATCAGCCCCAGCATTTT. The resulting protein is CASSAQGESNQPQHF. The chain couples TRBV2 to TRBJ1-5; 7 bases in the middle match TRBD1. From the germline V gene, CDR1 is SNHLY and CDR2 is FYNNEI. The CDR3 numbers 15 residues from cysteine through phenylalanine. Only the CDR3 portion is preserved as DNA: 45 bases, with reading frame beginning at the first base. From V the trimming removes 4 bases and from J it removes 1 base, while the gene matches leave 4 bases of the junction unaccounted for.